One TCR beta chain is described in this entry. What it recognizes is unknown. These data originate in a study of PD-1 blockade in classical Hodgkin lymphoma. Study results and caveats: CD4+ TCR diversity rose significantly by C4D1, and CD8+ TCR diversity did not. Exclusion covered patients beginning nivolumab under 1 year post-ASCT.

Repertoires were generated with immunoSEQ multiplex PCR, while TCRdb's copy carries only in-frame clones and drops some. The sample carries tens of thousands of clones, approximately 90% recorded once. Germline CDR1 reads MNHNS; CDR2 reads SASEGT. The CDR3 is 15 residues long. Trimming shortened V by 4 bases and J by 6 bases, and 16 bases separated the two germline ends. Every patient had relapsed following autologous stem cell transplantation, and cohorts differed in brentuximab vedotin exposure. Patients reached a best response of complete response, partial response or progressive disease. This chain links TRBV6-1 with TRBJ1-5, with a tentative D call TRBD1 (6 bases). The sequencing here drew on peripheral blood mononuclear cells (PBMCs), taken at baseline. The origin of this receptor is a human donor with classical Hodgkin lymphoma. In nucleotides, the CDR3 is TGTGCCAGCAGTGTTCTCCAGGGGAATGGTCAGCCCCAGCATTTT. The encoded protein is CASSVLQGNGQPQHF.